These T cell receptor beta chains were read from a single sample in a study of response to subunit inactivated influenza vaccine. TCRdb reprocessed the RT-PCR reads with MiXCR, giving one entry per CDR3 protein. The repertoire includes 530,000 or so distinct CDR3 sequences, about 11% of them detected once, and roughly a tenth sits in the top ten. This material consisted of PBMCs from blood, taken on the day of vaccination. Receptor source: a man aged 45-65 years who received an inactivated influenza vaccine. Both conserved end residues are part of each CDR3. D genes are given only for firm matches. Only some rows state a clone size, as once, few, many or a class for expanded clones.

size | D | J | V | DNA | CDR3
many | TRBD2 | TRBJ2-1 | TRBV20-1 | TGCAGTGCTCGAAGCGGGGGCTCCTACAATGAGCAGTTCTTC | CSARSGGSYNEQFF
few | TRBD2 | TRBJ2-3 | TRBV7-9 | TGTGCCAGCAACCCGACAAGCGGGAGCTCAGATACGCAGTATTTT | CASNPTSGSSDTQYF
few | . | TRBJ2-1 | TRBV19 | TGTGCCAGTACCTTTAGCGGAAGCTCCTACAATGAGCAGTTCTTC | CASTFSGSSYNEQFF
many | . | TRBJ1-5 | TRBV19 | TGTGCCAGCCTCCGAGACAGTGGTAGCAATCAGCCCCAGCATTTT | CASLRDSGSNQPQHF
many | . | TRBJ1-2 | TRBV7-9 | TGTGCCAGCAGCCAACAGGGTTCCTATGGCTACACCTTC | CASSQQGSYGYTF
. | TRBD1 | TRBJ2-2 | TRBV5-1 | TGCGCCAGCAGAAACCACCGTGGGACAGAGAACACCGGGGAGCTGTTTTTT | CASRNHRGTENTGELFF
. | . | TRBJ2-5 | TRBV6-1 | TGTGCCAGCAGCCTCCGGCTCCTGGAGACCCAGTACTTC | CASSLRLLETQYF
few | TRBD2 | TRBJ2-5 | TRBV20-1 | TGCAGTGCTACTCGTTGGACTAGCGGGAAACAAGAGACCCAGTACTTC | CSATRWTSGKQETQYF
. | TRBD1 | TRBJ1-1 | TRBV6-2/TRBV6-3 | TGTGCCAGCGGGGACAGGATGAACACTGAAGCTTTCTTT | CASGDRMNTEAFF
many | . | TRBJ2-3 | TRBV9 | TGTGCCAGCAGCGCAGACGTACCCGATACGCAGTATTTT | CASSADVPDTQYF
. | TRBD1 | TRBJ2-5 | TRBV5-4 | TGTGCCAGCAGCTCGTGGACAGGGGCAGAGACCCAGTACTTC | CASSSWTGAETQYF
. | TRBD2 | TRBJ2-7 | TRBV5-4 | TGTGCCAGCAGCTCCGGGGGGGACTCTTCCTACGAGCAGTACTTC | CASSSGGDSSYEQYF
many | TRBD2 | TRBJ2-1 | TRBV28 | TGTGCCAGCAGCAGATTAGCGGGGGGGCTGTCAAATGAGCAGTTCTTC | CASSRLAGGLSNEQFF
. | . | TRBJ1-2 | TRBV12-3/TRBV12-4 | TGTGCCAGCCAGACTACCTCTAACTATGGCTACACCTTC | CASQTTSNYGYTF
many | TRBD2 | TRBJ2-1 | TRBV27 | TGTGCCAGCAGTTTACTTAGCGGGAGGAATGAGCAGTTCTTC | CASSLLSGRNEQFF
. | . | TRBJ2-5 | TRBV12-3/TRBV12-4 | TGTGCCAGCAGTCCCCTTCGGGCACAACAAGAGACCCAGTACTTC | CASSPLRAQQETQYF
few | TRBD1 | TRBJ2-7 | TRBV29-1 | TGCAGCGTTGAAGACCCCGGGACAGGGGTCGAGCAGTACTTC | CSVEDPGTGVEQYF
few | TRBD1 | TRBJ2-3 | TRBV24-1 | TGTGCCACCAGTGATACCCGGACAGGGGAGGCAGATACGCAGTATTTT | CATSDTRTGEADTQYF
few | TRBD1 | TRBJ2-1 | TRBV5-1 | TGCGCCAGCAGCCCTGGACAGGCGGCCTACAATGAGCAGTTCTTC | CASSPGQAAYNEQFF
. | . | TRBJ1-1 | TRBV6-2/TRBV6-3 | TGTGCCAGCACCATCAGGGATCGTACTGAAGCTTTCTTT | CASTIRDRTEAFF